This T cell receptor beta chain was observed in a study of T cell responses to AZD1222 COVID-19 vaccine. Broader study findings: Reportedly, nearly half the spike-specific TCRs target unmutated variant regions. Clonal diversity may have been underestimated, and the donors were mostly white British, with more females than males. Vaccination with two AZD1222 doses was followed by a rise in Spike-specific TCR breadth and depth. Only 5 or 6 AZD1222 recipients were seropositive at baseline.

In the case of this clone: Its antigen is not identified. The sample has other DNA sequences that encode this CDR3 too.

Profiling relied on immunoSEQ multiplex PCR, and the TCRdb table lists in-frame clones only, not all of them. The sample yields 150,000 to 200,000 clones, about 90% seen once. This CDR3 contains 13 residues. Germline V CDR1 and CDR2: MNHEY, SVGAGI. Trimming cost V 2 bases and J 1 base, with 3 bases left between them. This clonotype originated in an adult who received the AZD1222 COVID-19 vaccine. J is TRBJ1-5 and V is TRBV6-5; no clear D gene. Sequencing used peripheral blood, obtained 28 days after the second AZD1222 dose. CDR3 sequence (DNA): TGTGCCAGCAGTTACAACAGCAATCAGCCCCAGCATTTT. Amino acid sequence: CASSYNSNQPQHF.